These 10 T cell receptor beta chains were all obtained from the same sample, sequenced in a study of OX40 agonist ivuxolimab in advanced cancers. Library preparation employed the immunoSEQ multiplex PCR assay. TCRdb mirrors the immuneACCESS table, restricted to in-frame sequences. Some clones are absent from its copies; in checked studies, under half trace to an unresolved V gene, and the reason for the others is unknown. The sample profile shows fewer than 85,000 clones; roughly 84% of them were found once. The top ten hold more than 0.6% of the sample. This specimen was CD4+ or CD8+ T cells sorted from blood, taken in a trial of the OX40 agonist ivuxolimab. The receptor set was obtained from an adult with an advanced solid tumor such as melanoma, head and neck, liver or kidney cancer.

The chain employs TRBV29-1 and TRBJ1-5; D unclear. This CDR3 is 13 amino acids long. Trimming left V 5 bases short and J 5 bases short, with 13 bases between. Germline V gene data show CDR1 as SQVTM and CDR2 as ANQGSEA. The CDR3 sequence: CSVSRAYHQPQHF. The CDR3, as DNA: TGCAGCGTTTCGAGGGCCTACCATCAGCCCCAGCATTTT.

Of note for this clone: This specimen includes other DNA sequences encoding the same CDR3. This chain links TRBV11-2 with TRBJ2-3, with D perhaps matching TRBD1 or TRBD2 (5 bases each). Per germline, CDR1 SGHAT and CDR2 FQNNGV. There are 15 residues in the CDR3. V dropped 6 bases and J dropped 2 bases, with 15 bases sitting between them. This chain's CDR3 is CASSPPGPYTDTQYF. CDR3 DNA: TGTGCCAGCAGTCCCCCGGGACCTTACACAGATACGCAGTATTTT.

The rearrangement uses TRBV5-1 and TRBJ2-5; D may be TRBD1 or TRBD2 (5 bases each). CDR3 length: 14 residues. Germline V CDR1 and CDR2: SGHRS, YFSETQ. Trimming removed 0 bases from V and 1 base from J, with 7 bases in between. The CDR3: CASSLGGTQETQYF. The DNA of the CDR3 is TGCGCCAGCAGCTTGGGGGGGACCCAAGAGACCCAGTACTTC.

The chain has TRBV14 and TRBJ2-2; D remains unclear. The V gene's germline CDR1 is SGHDN and CDR2 FVKESK. There are 14 residues in the CDR3. Trimming shortened V by 4 bases and J by 3 bases, and 9 bases separated the two germline ends. CDR3 sequence reads: CASSPRDHTGELFF. The CDR3 DNA sequence: TGTGCCAGCAGCCCACGAGATCACACCGGGGAGCTGTTTTTT.

Concerning this clone itself: The same CDR3 also results from other DNA sequences found in this sample. In DNA, the CDR3 is TGTGCCAGCTCCCGGGACGGAGCTAACTATGGCTACACCTTC. Translated: CASSRDGANYGYTF. The chain carries TRBV18 and TRBJ1-2; D perhaps matches TRBD1 (5 bases). The CDR3 consists of 14 residues. V dropped 6 bases and J dropped 0 bases, with 11 bases sitting between them. CDR1 and CDR2 (germline): KGHSH, LQKENI.

The chain has TRBV5-1 and TRBJ1-6; D might be TRBD1 (5 bases). V lost 5 bases to trimming and J lost 10 bases, with 13 bases between them. This CDR3 contains 13 residues. From germline, CDR1 is SGHRS and CDR2 YFSETQ. The CDR3 sequence is CASRGEEASPLHF. DNA for the CDR3: TGCGCCAGCAGGGGGGAAGAGGCCTCACCCCTCCACTTT. Combining the CDR3 with reference TRBV5-1 and TRBJ1-6 gives the whole variable domain KAGVTQTPRYLIKTRGQQVTLSCSPISGHRSVSWYQQTPGQGLQFLFEYFSETQRNKGNFPGRFSGRQFSNSRSEMNVSTLELGDSALYLCASRGEEASPLHFGNGTRLTVT.

The chain carries TRBV10-3 and TRBJ2-1; 8 nucleotides agree with TRBD2. This CDR3 is 14 amino acids long. The germline CDR1 and CDR2 sequences are ENHRY and SYGVKD. With V trimmed by 10 bases and J by 0 bases, 5 bases remained unmatched. The CDR3 sequence is CATRLATSYNEQFF. The CDR3 DNA is TGTGCCACGAGACTAGCGACCTCCTACAATGAGCAGTTCTTC.

The chain links TRBV5-1 to TRBJ1-1, with D perhaps TRBD1 (5 bases). CDR3 length: 16 residues. Germline values: CDR1 SGHRS, CDR2 YFSETQ. Trimming left V 4 bases short and J 1 base short, with 17 bases between. The CDR3 DNA reads as TGCGCCAGCAGCAGCCCCTCCGGGACCGGGAACACTGAAGCTTTCTTT. Amino acid sequence: CASSSPSGTGNTEAFF.

The chain recombines TRBV4-3 with TRBJ2-1; 7 bases fit TRBD1. Germline V gives CDR1 LGHNA, CDR2 YSLEER. The CDR3 sequence is 22 residues long. The junction had 21 bases not matched to a gene; V was cut back by 0 bases and J by 1 base. This CDR3 is CASSQDWIGQGVAPRSYNEQFF. The CDR3 DNA reads TGCGCCAGCAGCCAAGATTGGATAGGGCAGGGGGTCGCTCCCCGGTCCTACAATGAGCAGTTCTTC.

This chain links TRBV19 with TRBJ1-3; no firm D call. This CDR3 has 17 amino acids. V was clipped by 7 bases and J by 0 bases, with 19 bases between them. The germline V gene encodes CDR1 LNHDA and CDR2 SQIVND (reference sequence). CDR3 amino acids: CASTNLGQTYSGNTIYF. DNA for the CDR3: TGTGCCAGTACTAATCTGGGCCAGACGTACTCTGGAAACACCATATATTTT.